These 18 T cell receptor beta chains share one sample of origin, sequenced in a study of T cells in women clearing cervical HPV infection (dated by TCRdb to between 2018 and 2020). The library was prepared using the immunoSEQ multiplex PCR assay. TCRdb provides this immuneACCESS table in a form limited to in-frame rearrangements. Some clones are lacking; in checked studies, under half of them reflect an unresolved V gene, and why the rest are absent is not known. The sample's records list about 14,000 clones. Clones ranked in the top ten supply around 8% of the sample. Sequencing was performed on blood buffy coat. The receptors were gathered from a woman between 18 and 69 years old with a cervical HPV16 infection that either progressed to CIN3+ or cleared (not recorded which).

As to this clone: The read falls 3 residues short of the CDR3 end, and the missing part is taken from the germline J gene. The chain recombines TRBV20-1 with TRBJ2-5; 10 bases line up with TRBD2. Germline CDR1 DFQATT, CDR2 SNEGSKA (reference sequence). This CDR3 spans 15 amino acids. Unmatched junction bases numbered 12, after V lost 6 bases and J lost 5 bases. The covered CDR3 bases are TGCAGTGCCACCGACGAGCGGGAGGGTGGGGAGACC. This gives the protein CSATDEREGGET. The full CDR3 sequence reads CSATDEREGGETQYF.

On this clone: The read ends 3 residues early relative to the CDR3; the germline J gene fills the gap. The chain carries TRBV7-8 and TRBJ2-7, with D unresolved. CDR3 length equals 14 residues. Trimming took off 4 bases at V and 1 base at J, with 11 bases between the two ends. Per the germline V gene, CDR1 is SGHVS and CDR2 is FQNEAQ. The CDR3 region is CASSSVGQSYEQYF. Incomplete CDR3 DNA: TGTGCCAGCAGCTCTGTTGGTCAGTCCTACGAG.

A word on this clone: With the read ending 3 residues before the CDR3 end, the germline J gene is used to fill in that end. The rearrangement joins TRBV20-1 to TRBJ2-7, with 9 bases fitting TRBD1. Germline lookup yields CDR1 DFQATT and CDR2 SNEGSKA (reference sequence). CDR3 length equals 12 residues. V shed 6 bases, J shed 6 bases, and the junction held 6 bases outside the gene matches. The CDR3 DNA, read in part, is TGCAGTGCAAAACAGGGGGCGGTCGAG. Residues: CSAKQGAVE. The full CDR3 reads CSAKQGAVEQYF.

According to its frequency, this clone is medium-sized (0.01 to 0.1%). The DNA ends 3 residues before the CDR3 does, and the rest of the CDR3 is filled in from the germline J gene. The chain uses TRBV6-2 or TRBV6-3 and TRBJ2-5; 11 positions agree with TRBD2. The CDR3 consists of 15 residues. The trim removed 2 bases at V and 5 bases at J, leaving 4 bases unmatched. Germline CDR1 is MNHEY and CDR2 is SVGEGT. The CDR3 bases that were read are TGTGCCAGCAGTTACACCACTAGCGGGAGCGAGACC. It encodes CASSYTTSGSET. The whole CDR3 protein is CASSYTTSGSETQYF.

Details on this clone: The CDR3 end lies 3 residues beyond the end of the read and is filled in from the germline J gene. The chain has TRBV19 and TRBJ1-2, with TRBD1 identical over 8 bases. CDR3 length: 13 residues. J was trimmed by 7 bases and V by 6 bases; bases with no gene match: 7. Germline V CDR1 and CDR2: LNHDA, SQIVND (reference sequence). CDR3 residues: CASRGRGRRGYTF. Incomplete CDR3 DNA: TGTGCCAGTAGAGGCAGGGGGCGCCGTGGC.

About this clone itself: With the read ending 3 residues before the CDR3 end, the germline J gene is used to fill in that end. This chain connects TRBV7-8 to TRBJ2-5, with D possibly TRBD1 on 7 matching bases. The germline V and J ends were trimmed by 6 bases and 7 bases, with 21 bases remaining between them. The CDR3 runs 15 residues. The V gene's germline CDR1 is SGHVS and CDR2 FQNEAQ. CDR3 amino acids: CASSSSGGGAGTQYF. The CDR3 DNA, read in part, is TGTGCCAGCAGTTCTTCTGGAGGGGGCGCGGGGACC.

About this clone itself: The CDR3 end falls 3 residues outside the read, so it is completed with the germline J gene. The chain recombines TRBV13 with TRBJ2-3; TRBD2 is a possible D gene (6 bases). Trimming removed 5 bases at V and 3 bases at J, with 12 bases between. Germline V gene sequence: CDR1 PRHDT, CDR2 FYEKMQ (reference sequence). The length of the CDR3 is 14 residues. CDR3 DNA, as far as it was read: TGTGCCAGCAGCCCCGTCGGAGGGACAGATACG. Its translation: CASSPVGGTDT. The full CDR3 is CASSPVGGTDTQYF.

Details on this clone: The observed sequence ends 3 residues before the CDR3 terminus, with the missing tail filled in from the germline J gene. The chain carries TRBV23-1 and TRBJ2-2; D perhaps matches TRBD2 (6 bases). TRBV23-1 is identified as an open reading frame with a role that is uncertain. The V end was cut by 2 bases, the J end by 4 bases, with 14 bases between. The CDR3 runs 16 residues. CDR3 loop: CASSQAGTYFTGELFF. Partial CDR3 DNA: TGCGCCAGCAGTCAAGCCGGGACTTATTTCACCGGGGAG.

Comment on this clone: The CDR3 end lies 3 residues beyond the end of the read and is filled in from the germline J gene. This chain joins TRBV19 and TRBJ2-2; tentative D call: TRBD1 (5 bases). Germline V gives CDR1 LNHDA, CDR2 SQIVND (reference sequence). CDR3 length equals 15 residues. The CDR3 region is CASNMGYSGANVLFF. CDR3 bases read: TGTGCCAGTAACATGGGGTACTCTGGGGCCAACGTG.

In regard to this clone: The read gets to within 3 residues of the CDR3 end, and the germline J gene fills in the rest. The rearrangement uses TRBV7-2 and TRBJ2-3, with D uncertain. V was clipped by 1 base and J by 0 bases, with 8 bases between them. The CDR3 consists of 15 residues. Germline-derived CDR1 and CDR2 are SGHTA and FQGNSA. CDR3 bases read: TGTGCCAGCAGCTTAGGTTCAGCGAGCACAGATACG. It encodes CASSLGSASTDT. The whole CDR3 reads CASSLGSASTDTQYF. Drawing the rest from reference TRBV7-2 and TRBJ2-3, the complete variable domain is GAGVSQSPSNKVTEKGKDVELRCDPISGHTALYWYRQSLGQGLEFLIYFQGNSAPDKSGLPSDRFSAERTGGSVSTLTIQRTQQEDSAVYLCASSLGSASTDTQYFGPGTRLTVL.

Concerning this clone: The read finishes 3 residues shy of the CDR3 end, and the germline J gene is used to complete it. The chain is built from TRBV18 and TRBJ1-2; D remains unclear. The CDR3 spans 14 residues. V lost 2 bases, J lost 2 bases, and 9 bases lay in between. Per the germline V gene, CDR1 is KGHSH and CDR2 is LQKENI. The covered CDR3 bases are TGTGCCAGCTCACCAGGTCACGGGAACTATGGC. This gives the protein CASSPGHGNYG. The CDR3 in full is CASSPGHGNYGYTF.

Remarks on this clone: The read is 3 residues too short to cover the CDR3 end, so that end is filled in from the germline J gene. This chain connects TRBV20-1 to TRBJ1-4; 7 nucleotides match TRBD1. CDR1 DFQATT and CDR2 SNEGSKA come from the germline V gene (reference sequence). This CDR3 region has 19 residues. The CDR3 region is CSAPPRGGTESSYNSPLFF. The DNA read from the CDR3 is TGCAGTGCCCCCCCCCGGGGAGGGACAGAGAGCTCCTATAATTCACCA.

This CDR3 is CASSLSTITRPTQYF. Incomplete CDR3 DNA: TGTGCCAGCAGCTTATCGACAATCACTAGACCTACG. The chain carries TRBV7-2 and TRBJ2-3; D possibly corresponds to TRBD2 (5 bases). The read is 3 residues too short to cover the CDR3 end, so that end is filled in from the germline J gene. Germline V lookup: CDR1 SGHTA, CDR2 FQGNSA. Between the trimmed V and J ends, which lost 2 bases and 8 bases, there was a span of 17 bases. The CDR3 has 15 amino acids.

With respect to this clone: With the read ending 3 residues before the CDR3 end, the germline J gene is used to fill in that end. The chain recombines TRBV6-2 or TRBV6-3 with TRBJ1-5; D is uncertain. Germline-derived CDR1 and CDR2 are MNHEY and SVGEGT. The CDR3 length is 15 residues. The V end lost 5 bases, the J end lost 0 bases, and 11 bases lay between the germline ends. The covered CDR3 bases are TGTGCCAGCAGTGAGAGCCACCTTAGCAATCAGCCC. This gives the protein CASSESHLSNQP. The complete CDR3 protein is CASSESHLSNQPQHF.

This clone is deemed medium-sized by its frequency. The CDR3 spells CASSPTTSTDTQYF. The CDR3 bases that were read are TGTGCCAGCAGCCCTACCACTAGCACAGATACG. The J gene is TRBJ2-3, the V gene TRBV7-2; unclear D gene. The read halts 3 residues ahead of the CDR3 end, with the missing end drawn from the germline J gene. The V end was cut by 5 bases, the J end by 0 bases, with 9 bases between. The CDR3 is 14 residues long. The germline V gene encodes CDR1 SGHTA and CDR2 FQGNSA.

Partial CDR3 DNA: TGTGCCAGTACGGCCCTACAGGGGGCGAGGAATCAGCCC. Translated: CASTALQGARNQP. The whole CDR3 protein is CASTALQGARNQPQHF. The chain couples TRBV19 to TRBJ1-5, with TRBD1 identical over 9 bases. Read coverage stops 3 residues before the CDR3 terminus; the germline J gene supplies the remainder. J gave up 4 bases and V 7 bases, and 11 bases lay outside the gene matches. The germline V gene has CDR1 LNHDA and CDR2 SQIVND (reference sequence). This CDR3 contains 16 residues.

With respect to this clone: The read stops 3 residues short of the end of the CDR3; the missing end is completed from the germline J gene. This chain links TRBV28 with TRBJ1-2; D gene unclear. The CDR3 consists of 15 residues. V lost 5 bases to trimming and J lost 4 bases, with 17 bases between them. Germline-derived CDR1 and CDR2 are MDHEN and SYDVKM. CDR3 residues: CASSPRLGGLYGYTF. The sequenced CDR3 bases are TGTGCCAGCAGTCCCCGGTTGGGCGGACTCTATGGC.

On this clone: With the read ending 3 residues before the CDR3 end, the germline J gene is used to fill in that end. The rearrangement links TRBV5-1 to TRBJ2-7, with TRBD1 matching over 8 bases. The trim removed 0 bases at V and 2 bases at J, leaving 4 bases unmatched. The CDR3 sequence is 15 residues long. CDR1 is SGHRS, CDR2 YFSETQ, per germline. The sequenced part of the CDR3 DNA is TGCGCCAGCAGCTTGGGAACAGGGGGTACCTACGAG. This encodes CASSLGTGGTYE. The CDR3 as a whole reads CASSLGTGGTYEQYF. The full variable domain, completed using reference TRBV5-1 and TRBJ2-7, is KAGVTQTPRYLIKTRGQQVTLSCSPISGHRSVSWYQQTPGQGLQFLFEYFSETQRNKGNFPGRFSGRQFSNSRSEMNVSTLELGDSALYLCASSLGTGGTYEQYFGPGTRLTVT.